Listed below are T cell receptor beta chains from one sample, sequenced in a study of graft-versus-host responses after intestinal transplantation. These receptors' antigens are unknown. Assay used: immunoSEQ multiplex PCR; TCRdb lists only in-frame clones, some missing. This table has fewer than 120,000 clones, roughly 95% appearing once. The sequencing used unstimulated CD8+ T cells sorted from spleen or lymph node cells, collected before intestinal transplant. Receptors were obtained from a human donor who received an intestinal transplant. Both conserved end residues are part of each CDR3. A D gene is named only where the DNA matches it firmly. Rows may omit the clone size; those that give it use once, few, many or a size class.

v_gene: TRBV7-8; abundance: NA; d_gene: TRBD2; j_gene: TRBJ2-3; CDR3aa: CASSLTKVTWEGGSTDTQYF; CDR3nt: TGTGCCAGCAGCTTGACGAAGGTGACCTGGGAGGGCGGGAGCACAGATACGCAGTATTTT
v_gene: TRBV12-5; abundance: once; d_gene: NA; j_gene: TRBJ2-7; CDR3aa: CASRYKIIYEQYF; CDR3nt: TGTGCTAGTCGGTATAAGATTATCTACGAGCAGTACTTC
v_gene: TRBV27; abundance: NA; d_gene: NA; j_gene: TRBJ1-1; CDR3aa: CASSPLGTRAFF; CDR3nt: TGTGCCAGCAGTCCCTTGGGGACTCGAGCTTTCTTT
v_gene: TRBV4-1; abundance: few; d_gene: NA; j_gene: TRBJ1-5; CDR3aa: CASSQEGANQPQHF; CDR3nt: TGCGCCAGCAGCCAAGAAGGGGCCAATCAGCCCCAGCATTTT
v_gene: TRBV2; abundance: NA; d_gene: NA; j_gene: TRBJ2-3; CDR3aa: CASSENSIGGTDTQYF; CDR3nt: TGTGCCAGCAGTGAAAACTCGATTGGGGGTACAGATACGCAGTATTTT
v_gene: TRBV6-6; abundance: NA; d_gene: NA; j_gene: TRBJ1-3; CDR3aa: CASTRGESGNTIYF; CDR3nt: TGTGCCAGCACCCGGGGGGAGTCTGGAAACACCATATATTTT
v_gene: TRBV27; abundance: NA; d_gene: NA; j_gene: TRBJ1-1; CDR3aa: CASSVVRGASTEAFF; CDR3nt: TGTGCCAGCAGCGTCGTTCGGGGCGCGTCTACTGAAGCTTTCTTT
v_gene: TRBV5-6; abundance: NA; d_gene: NA; j_gene: TRBJ2-1; CDR3aa: CASSLGPQDYNEQFF; CDR3nt: TGTGCCAGCAGCTTGGGGCCTCAGGACTACAATGAGCAGTTCTTC
v_gene: TRBV4-1; abundance: NA; d_gene: TRBD2; j_gene: TRBJ2-2; CDR3aa: CASSQEAAGGDTGELFF; CDR3nt: TGCGCCAGCAGCCAAGAGGCGGCGGGAGGGGACACCGGGGAGCTGTTTTTT
v_gene: TRBV6-5; abundance: NA; d_gene: TRBD2; j_gene: TRBJ2-1; CDR3aa: CASSYGGVHNEQFF; CDR3nt: TGTGCCAGCAGTTACGGGGGGGTCCACAATGAGCAGTTCTTC
v_gene: TRBV6-5; abundance: NA; d_gene: NA; j_gene: TRBJ1-2; CDR3aa: CASSYSGYGYTF; CDR3nt: TGTGCCAGCAGTTACTCCGGGTATGGCTACACCTTC
v_gene: TRBV13; abundance: NA; d_gene: TRBD2; j_gene: TRBJ2-1; CDR3aa: CASTPGLAGENEQFF; CDR3nt: TGTGCCAGCACCCCGGGACTAGCGGGAGAGAATGAGCAGTTCTTC
v_gene: TRBV19; abundance: NA; d_gene: TRBD1; j_gene: TRBJ2-7; CDR3aa: CASSILTGGPIYEQYF; CDR3nt: TGTGCCAGTAGTATCCTAACAGGGGGCCCCATCTACGAGCAGTACTTC
v_gene: TRBV5-6; abundance: NA; d_gene: TRBD2; j_gene: TRBJ2-7; CDR3aa: CASSLEAGGTYEQYF; CDR3nt: TGTGCCAGCAGCTTGGAAGCGGGAGGGACTTACGAGCAGTACTTC
v_gene: TRBV10-1; abundance: NA; d_gene: TRBD2; j_gene: TRBJ2-7; CDR3aa: CASSDSTGLAGWPGQYF; CDR3nt: TGCGCCAGCAGTGATTCTACGGGACTAGCGGGATGGCCCGGGCAGTACTTC
v_gene: TRBV5-4; abundance: few; d_gene: NA; j_gene: TRBJ2-2; CDR3aa: CASSLRADNTGELFF; CDR3nt: TGTGCCAGCAGCTTGAGGGCCGACAACACCGGGGAGCTGTTTTTT
v_gene: TRBV4-1; abundance: NA; d_gene: NA; j_gene: TRBJ1-5; CDR3aa: CASSQDGSPYSNQPQHF; CDR3nt: TGCGCCAGCAGCCAAGACGGGAGCCCTTATAGCAATCAGCCCCAGCATTTT